The following is a TCR beta chain sequence with its context. The sample originates from a study of blood T cell repertoires in COVID-19. Background on the study: COVID-19 samples, acute and convalescent, were from the United States, Italy and Spain.

Cohort assignment relied on participant-reported clinical history. Original processing notes: The assay estimated nucleated cells by amplifying reference gene primers. The method was immunoSEQ multiplex PCR; TCRdb's version includes in-frame clones alone and lacks a portion of them. That table furnishes V, J and clone size, whereas the DNA furnished D and trimming. The sample has about 210,000 clones, 87% seen once. V was shortened by 6 bases and J by 0 bases, with 14 bases between the two germline ends. This CDR3 is 15 amino acids long. Germline CDR1 SNHLY, CDR2 FYNNEI. The J gene is TRBJ1-1, the V gene TRBV2, with D possibly being TRBD1 (5 bases). The sequenced sample was PBMCs or T cells enriched from blood (not recorded which). The receptor was isolated from a man between 18 and 29 years old with acute COVID-19. Here the CDR3 DNA reads TGTGCCAGCAGGATGGGGCAGGGCGTGAACACTGAAGCTTTCTTT. It is translated as CASRMGQGVNTEAFF.